The table lists the clone carrying this T cell receptor beta chain with a few counts. CDR3 length equals 12 residues. The germline V and J ends were trimmed by 2 bases and 8 bases, with 10 bases remaining between them. Per germline, CDR1 SGHRS and CDR2 YFSETQ. In the source study's methods: Nucleated cell counts were estimated from reference gene primer amplification. TCRdb keeps only in-frame clones here, not all; method: immunoSEQ multiplex PCR. The DNA gave D and trimming, while V, J and clone size come from that table. Among over 200,000 clones listed, about nine tenths were seen once. The data originate from a study of blood T cell repertoires in COVID-19. Overall study: Samples of COVID-19 (acute and convalescent) were obtained from the United States, Italy and Spain. Sources were T cells, B-cell-depleted T cells, or PBMCs; the material itself was cDNA or gDNA.

The sequence derives from a woman aged 40 to 50 with acute or convalescent COVID-19. Sequencing was performed on peripheral blood. J is TRBJ1-2 and V is TRBV5-1; D gene ambiguous. CDR3 DNA: TGCGCCAGCAGCTTAAAGGGAGGCGGCTACACCTTC. Its translation: CASSLKGGGYTF. Drawing the rest from reference TRBV5-1 and TRBJ1-2, the complete variable domain is KAGVTQTPRYLIKTRGQQVTLSCSPISGHRSVSWYQQTPGQGLQFLFEYFSETQRNKGNFPGRFSGRQFSNSRSEMNVSTLELGDSALYLCASSLKGGGYTFGSGTRLTVV.